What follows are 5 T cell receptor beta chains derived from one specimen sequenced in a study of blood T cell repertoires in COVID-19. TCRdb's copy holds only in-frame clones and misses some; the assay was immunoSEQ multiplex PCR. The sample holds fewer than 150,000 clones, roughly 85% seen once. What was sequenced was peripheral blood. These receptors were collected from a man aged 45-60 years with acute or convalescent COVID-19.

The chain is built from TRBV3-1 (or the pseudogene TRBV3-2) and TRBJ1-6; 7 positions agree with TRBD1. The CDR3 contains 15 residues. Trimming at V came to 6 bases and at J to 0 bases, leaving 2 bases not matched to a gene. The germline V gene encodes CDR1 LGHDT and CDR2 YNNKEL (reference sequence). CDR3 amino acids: CASRGQSSYNSPLHF. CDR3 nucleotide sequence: TGTGCCAGCAGGGGACAGAGCTCCTATAATTCACCCCTCCACTTT.

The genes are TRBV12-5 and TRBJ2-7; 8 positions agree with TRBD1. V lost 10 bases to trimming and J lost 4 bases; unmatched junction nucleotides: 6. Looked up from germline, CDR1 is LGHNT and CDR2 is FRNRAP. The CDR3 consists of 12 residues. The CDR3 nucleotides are TGTGCTACAGGGCAGGGGGCTTACGAGCAGTACTTC. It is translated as CATGQGAYEQYF.

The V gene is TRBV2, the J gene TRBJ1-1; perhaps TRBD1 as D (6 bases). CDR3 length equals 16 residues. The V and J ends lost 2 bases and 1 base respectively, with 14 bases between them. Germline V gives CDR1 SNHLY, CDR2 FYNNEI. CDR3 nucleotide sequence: TGTGCCAGCAGTGAACCCCAGGGGCGTGGGAACACTGAAGCTTTCTTT. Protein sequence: CASSEPQGRGNTEAFF.

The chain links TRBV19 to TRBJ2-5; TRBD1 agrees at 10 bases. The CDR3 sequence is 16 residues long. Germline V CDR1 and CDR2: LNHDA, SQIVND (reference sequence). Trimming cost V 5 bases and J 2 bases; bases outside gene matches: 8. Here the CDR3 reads CASSSRDRGYQETQYF. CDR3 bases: TGTGCCAGTAGTTCCCGGGACAGGGGTTATCAAGAGACCCAGTACTTC.

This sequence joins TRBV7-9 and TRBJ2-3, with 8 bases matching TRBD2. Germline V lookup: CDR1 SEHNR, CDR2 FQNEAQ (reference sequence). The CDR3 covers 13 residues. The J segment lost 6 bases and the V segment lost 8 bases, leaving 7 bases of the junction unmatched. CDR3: CASGTSDTDTQYF. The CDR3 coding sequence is TGTGCCAGCGGGACTAGTGATACTGATACGCAGTATTTT.